These 15 T cell receptor beta chains came from one sample sequenced in a study of T-cell memory formation after mild COVID-19. TCRdb re-called the 5' RACE reads with MiXCR, one entry per CDR3 protein. The repertoire includes 250,000 or so distinct CDR3 sequences, more than 15% of them detected once, and under 25% sits in the top ten. Source material: PBMCs or a T cell subset sorted from them (not recorded which). The receptors shown here come from a man aged 18 to 30 who had mild COVID-19 (a few samples of this study predate the infection). Cell type and time point are not known.

The V gene is TRBV5-1, the J gene TRBJ2-5, with D possibly matching TRBD1 (6 bases). Trimming shortened V by 4 bases and J by 1 base, and 11 bases separated the two germline ends. Looked up from germline, CDR1 is SGHRS and CDR2 is YFSETQ. The CDR3 has 14 amino acids. CDR3 sequence: CASSHGTRQETQYF. CDR3 sequence (DNA): TGCGCCAGCAGCCACGGGACACGCCAAGAGACCCAGTACTTC.

The V gene is TRBV24-1, the J gene TRBJ2-3; TRBD2 aligns across 9 bases. The CDR3 has 13 amino acids. The germline CDR1 and CDR2 sequences are KGHDR and SFDVKD. After removal of 8 bases from V and 6 bases from J, the junction contained 5 bases not matched to a gene. The CDR3: CATMSAGGDTQYF. The CDR3 coding sequence is TGTGCCACCATGTCGGCGGGGGGGGATACGCAGTATTTT.

This clonotype was detected only a few times. The chain couples TRBV6-5 to TRBJ2-7; TRBD2 matches at 7 bases. V lost 6 bases, J lost 0 bases, and 14 bases stayed unmatched. The CDR3 consists of 17 residues. From germline, CDR1 is MNHEY and CDR2 SVGAGI. CDR3 region: CASSRHISGVSSYEQYF. CDR3 nucleotides: TGTGCCAGCAGCCGACACATAAGCGGGGTGAGCTCCTACGAGCAGTACTTC.

J is TRBJ1-2 and V is TRBV4-1; the D is unclear. V lost 0 bases and J lost 8, with 22 bases in between. Germline lookup yields CDR1 MGHRA and CDR2 YSYEKL. CDR3 length equals 17 residues. The CDR3 nucleotides are TGCGCCAGCAGCCAAGATGCTAGAGGCTTGGCTCTTTTCGGCTACACCTTC. Translation gives CASSQDARGLALFGYTF.

The V and J genes are TRBV10-3 and TRBJ2-3; 8 bases line up with TRBD2. Germline V gene lookup returns CDR1 ENHRY and CDR2 SYGVKD. The CDR3 has 18 amino acids. V lost 0 bases, J lost 1 base, and 9 bases stayed unmatched. CDR3 residues: CAISESCCGGPRTDTQYF. For the CDR3, the DNA is TGTGCCATCAGTGAGTCGTGCTGCGGGGGGCCCCGCACAGATACGCAGTATTTT.

V gene TRBV10-1 combines with J gene TRBJ1-6; TRBD1 matches at 8 bases. This CDR3 spans 14 amino acids. Trimming cost V 2 bases and J 7 bases; bases outside gene matches: 1. The germline gives CDR1 WNHNN, CDR2 SYGVQD (reference sequence). This chain's CDR3 is CASSENRGNSPLHF. For the CDR3, the DNA is TGCGCCAGCAGTGAGAACAGGGGGAATTCACCCCTCCACTTT.

This clonotype was seen a handful of times. The V call is TRBV2, the J call TRBJ2-3; 10 bases map to TRBD1. The germline V gene has CDR1 SNHLY and CDR2 FYNNEI. V was clipped by 5 bases and J by 6 bases; unmatched bases: 8. The CDR3 is 15 residues long. CDR3 coding DNA: TGTGCCAGCAGTAACTCTGGACAGGGGGGGGATACGCAGTATTTT. Protein sequence: CASSNSGQGGDTQYF.

This clonotype was detected only a few times. The chain uses TRBV2 and TRBJ2-3; 8 bases fit TRBD1. The trim removed 5 bases at V and 3 bases at J, leaving 7 bases unmatched. Looked up from germline, CDR1 is SNHLY and CDR2 is FYNNEI. CDR3 length: 15 residues. CDR3 DNA: TGTGCCAGCAGTTCACAGGGGGTTGGGACAGATACGCAGTATTTT. This sequence encodes CASSSQGVGTDTQYF.

This chain uses TRBV19 with TRBJ1-5; the D is unclear. The CDR3 spans 15 residues. V was clipped by 8 bases and J by 5 bases, with 19 bases between them. CDR1 and CDR2 from the germline V gene are LNHDA and SQIVND (reference sequence). The DNA for the CDR3 is TGTGCCAGTTCCTGGGAGCTGGCGCGCTATCAGCCCCAGCATTTT. This gives the protein CASSWELARYQPQHF.

The CDR3 DNA reads as TGCGCCAGCAGCCAAGAATCGGGGTTCAATCAGCCCCAGCATTTT. Protein: CASSQESGFNQPQHF. The chain couples TRBV4-1 to TRBJ1-5; D is unresolved. Germline CDR1 is MGHRA and CDR2 is YSYEKL. The CDR3 has 15 amino acids. V lost 0 bases and J lost 3, with 9 bases in between.

This clonotype was seen a few times. The genes are TRBV18 and TRBJ2-1; D might be TRBD1 (6 bases). V was shortened by 2 bases and J by 6 bases, with 11 bases between the two germline ends. Germline-derived CDR1 and CDR2 are KGHSH and LQKENI. The CDR3 is made up of 14 amino acids. CDR3 nucleotides: TGTGCCAGCTCACCATTGGACAGCCCCAATGAGCAGTTCTTC. Translation: CASSPLDSPNEQFF. The whole variable domain, filled in from reference TRBV18 and TRBJ2-1, reads NAGVMQNPRHLVRRRGQEARLRCSPMKGHSHVYWYRQLPEEGLKFMVYLQKENIIDESGMPKERFSAEFPKEGPSILRIQQVVRGDSAAYFCASSPLDSPNEQFFGPGTRLTVL.

This chain's CDR3 is CSAPTDSNYGYTF. CDR3 DNA: TGCAGTGCCCCTACAGATTCTAACTATGGCTACACCTTC. The genes are TRBV20-1 and TRBJ1-2; D unclear. V gave up 6 bases and J gave up 0 bases, with 11 bases separating them. This CDR3 comprises 13 residues. Germline V gene data show CDR1 as DFQATT and CDR2 as SNEGSKA (reference sequence).

This clonotype was counted at least ten times. J is TRBJ1-1 and V is TRBV3-1, with D unclear. V shed 2 bases and J shed 0 bases, with 4 bases lying between them. This CDR3 has 13 residues. CDR1 is LGHDT, CDR2 YNNKEL, per germline (reference sequence). The chain's CDR3 is CASSQRVNTEAFF. CDR3 DNA sequence: TGTGCCAGCAGCCAAAGGGTGAACACTGAAGCTTTCTTT.

The sample holds many counts of this clonotype. An end of the junction does not agree with germline; a read error may underlie this. This chain uses TRBV11-2 with TRBJ2-3; weak D call: TRBD2 (5 bases). Germline V lookup: CDR1 SGHAT, CDR2 FQNNGV. The CDR3 spans 15 residues. Written as DNA, the CDR3 is TGTGCCAGCAGCAACCGGGCGGGCGGTCTAGATCCGCAGTATTTT. Protein sequence: CASSNRAGGLDPQYF.

The V gene is TRBV4-1, the J gene TRBJ2-3; 8 bases align to TRBD1. The CDR3 is 15 amino acids. V trimming: 4 bases; J trimming: 6 bases; junction bases outside the gene matches: 9. Per germline, CDR1 MGHRA and CDR2 YSYEKL. CDR3 sequence: CASSPQGVNMDTQYF. CDR3 nucleotide sequence: TGCGCCAGCAGCCCACAGGGGGTGAACATGGATACGCAGTATTTT.